This T cell receptor beta chain comes out of a study of T cell clonality in common variable immunodeficiency. Findings of the study overall: In common variable immunodeficiency, TCR beta chains reportedly carried fewer deletions and N-nucleotide insertions.

The method was immunoSEQ multiplex PCR; TCRdb's version includes in-frame clones alone and lacks a portion of them. The repertoire shows about 23,000 clones, none seen only once; the top ten take approximately 8.9%. At least ten counts were recorded for this clone. The target antigen is unknown. Coverage ceases 3 residues before the CDR3 finishes, and the germline J gene fills in the end. The germline V gene has CDR1 SGHRS and CDR2 YFSETQ. The CDR3 sequence is 15 residues long. Trimming cost V 2 bases and J 5 bases, with 17 bases left between them. The sequencing input was peripheral blood mononuclear cells. This receptor was obtained from a human donor with common variable immunodeficiency. The rearrangement uses TRBV5-1 and TRBJ2-7, with D unclear. CDR3 bases read: TGCGCCAGCAGCTTAGAGAACCCTCCAGGCCACGAG. It yields the protein CASSLENPPGHE. The full-length CDR3 reads as CASSLENPPGHEQYF.